Each of the 19 T cell receptor beta chains below was sequenced from the same sample in a study of neurological immune-mediated disorders. One entry per CDR3 protein, called by TCRdb with MiXCR from the 5' RACE reads. Of about 52,000 distinct CDR3 sequences in the sample, roughly 3.8% were seen once. Sequenced sample: PBMCs. All receptors come from a man between 60 and 70 years old with multiple sclerosis.

This clonotype showed up many times. DNA for the CDR3: TGTGCCAGCAGCCTCTTGGGGGCTGTCGGTGAAGCTTTCTTT. This translates into CASSLLGAVGEAFF. The rearrangement links TRBV3-1 to TRBJ1-1, with a tentative D call TRBD1 (6 bases). The CDR3 loop spans 14 amino acids. The V gene's germline CDR1 is LGHDT and CDR2 YNNKEL (reference sequence). V gave up 4 bases and J gave up 7 bases, with 16 bases separating them.

This clonotype was counted many times. This sequence joins TRBV20-1 and TRBJ2-5; D possibly uses TRBD1 or TRBD2 (5 bases each). The CDR3 has 11 amino acids. Deletions cut 6 bases from V and 4 bases from J, with 9 bases between. Germline lookup yields CDR1 DFQATT and CDR2 SNEGSKA (reference sequence). Here the CDR3 reads CSASGTETQYF. CDR3 bases: TGCAGTGCCTCTGGGACAGAGACCCAGTACTTC.

At least ten counts were recorded for this clonotype. The gene calls are TRBV12-3 or TRBV12-4 and TRBJ1-2, with TRBD1 matching 8 bases. Unmatched junction bases numbered 11, after V lost 7 bases and J lost 7 bases. The CDR3 is 14 amino acids. CDR3 sequence (DNA): TGTGCCAGCAAAATGGACAGGGTTTTGGGTGGCTACACCTTC. The encoded protein is CASKMDRVLGGYTF.

About this clonotype: A much larger clone differs by one base, so this may be a read error. V is TRBV6-2 or TRBV6-3 and J is TRBJ1-1; D uncertain. The CDR3 is 13 amino acids. CDR1 and CDR2 (germline): MNHEY, SVGEGT. The CDR3 DNA is TGTGTCAGCAGTTACTCGCTCAACACTGAAGCTTTCTTT. Protein: CVSSYSLNTEAFF.

This clonotype appeared many times. V is TRBV7-2 and J is TRBJ2-1; 8 nucleotides align to TRBD2. The CDR3 consists of 15 residues. Trimming at V came to 2 bases and at J to 10 bases, leaving 10 bases not matched to a gene. Germline CDR1 and CDR2: SGHTA and FQGNSA. The chain's CDR3 is CASSLFGTRDHEQFF. In DNA form, the CDR3 reads TGTGCCAGCAGCTTATTCGGGACTAGAGATCACGAGCAGTTCTTC. Combining the CDR3 with reference TRBV7-2 and TRBJ2-1 gives the whole variable domain GAGVSQSPSNKVTEKGKDVELRCDPISGHTALYWYRQSLGQGLEFLIYFQGNSAPDKSGLPSDRFSAERTGGSVSTLTIQRTQQEDSAVYLCASSLFGTRDHEQFFGPGTRLTVL.

This clonotype was seen at least ten times. The V call is TRBV5-6, the J call TRBJ1-5; D unclear. This CDR3 has 15 residues. Looked up from germline, CDR1 is SGHDT and CDR2 is YYEEEE. Trimming removed 0 bases at V and 9 bases at J, with 16 bases between. The DNA of the CDR3 is TGTGCCAGCAGCTTGGCCACAGCGATCGGCCTGCCCCAGCATTTT. Its translation: CASSLATAIGLPQHF.

This clonotype turned up a few times. The chain links TRBV12-3 or TRBV12-4 to TRBJ1-1, with D perhaps TRBD1 (5 bases). The CDR3 spans 13 residues. Trimming stripped 2 bases from V and 7 bases from J, with 11 bases between. The CDR3 is CASSLSDSGEAFF. The CDR3 DNA reads TGTGCCAGCAGTTTATCCGACAGTGGTGAAGCTTTCTTT.

This clonotype was recorded at least ten times. The chain carries TRBV5-1 and TRBJ1-2, with no clear D. CDR1 is SGHRS, CDR2 YFSETQ, per germline. V was clipped by 4 bases and J by 2 bases, with 12 bases between them. The CDR3 is 14 amino acids. CDR3 region: CASSPLSPNYGYTF. In DNA, the CDR3 is TGCGCCAGCAGCCCGCTCAGTCCCAACTATGGCTACACCTTC.

This clonotype was observed at least ten times. The rearrangement joins TRBV5-1 to TRBJ2-4; D tentatively reads TRBD1 or TRBD2 (5 bases each). The CDR3 spans 16 residues. V was pared by 0 bases and J by 5 bases, with 15 bases between. CDR1 and CDR2 from the germline V gene are SGHRS and YFSETQ. This CDR3 is CASSLGGNYLENIQYF. In nucleotides, the CDR3 is TGCGCCAGCAGCTTGGGGGGGAACTATTTAGAAAACATTCAGTACTTC. Looking up the rest from reference TRBV5-1 and TRBJ2-4 gives the full variable domain: KAGVTQTPRYLIKTRGQQVTLSCSPISGHRSVSWYQQTPGQGLQFLFEYFSETQRNKGNFPGRFSGRQFSNSRSEMNVSTLELGDSALYLCASSLGGNYLENIQYFGAGTRLSVL.

Many counts were recorded for this clonotype. DNA for the CDR3: TGTGCCAGCAGCTTAGAAGGACATTCACCCCTCCACTTT. It is translated as CASSLEGHSPLHF. The chain uses TRBV5-6 and TRBJ1-6; no clear D gene. The V end lost 2 bases, the J end lost 8 bases, and 8 bases lay between the germline ends. Germline V CDR1 and CDR2: SGHDT, YYEEEE. This CDR3 has 13 residues.

This clonotype has at least ten counts. This chain uses TRBV12-3 or TRBV12-4 with TRBJ2-2; 8 bases are a match to TRBD1. The junction had 11 bases not matched to a gene; V was cut back by 8 bases and J by 6 bases. This CDR3 region has 15 residues. The CDR3 sequence is CASRSHGQGSGELFF. The CDR3 nucleotides are TGTGCCAGCCGGAGCCACGGACAGGGTTCCGGGGAGCTGTTTTTT.

This clonotype showed up just a few times. The V gene is TRBV20-1, the J gene TRBJ1-1; unclear D gene. This CDR3 is built from 12 residues. Germline V gene lookup returns CDR1 DFQATT and CDR2 SNEGSKA (reference sequence). V gave up 4 bases and J gave up 5 bases, with 11 bases separating them. This chain's CDR3 is CSAILDGTEAFF. In nucleotides, the CDR3 is TGCAGTGCTATTTTAGACGGGACTGAAGCTTTCTTT.

This clonotype was detected ten times or more. The rearrangement joins TRBV7-9 to TRBJ1-1, with D perhaps TRBD1 (5 bases). Trimming shortened V by 5 bases and J by 5 bases, and 18 bases separated the two germline ends. Germline-derived CDR1 and CDR2 are SEHNR and FQNEAQ (reference sequence). The CDR3 runs 15 residues. The DNA for the CDR3 is TGTGCCAGCAGCCCTCGAAACGGCAGGGCAACTGAAGCTTTCTTT. It translates to CASSPRNGRATEAFF. Filled out from reference TRBV7-9 and TRBJ1-1, the complete variable domain reads DTGVSQNPRHKITKRGQNVTFRCDPISEHNRLYWYRQTLGQGPEFLTYFQNEAQLEKSRLLSDRFSAERPKGSFSTLEIQRTEQGDSAMYLCASSPRNGRATEAFFGQGTRLTVV.

This clonotype came up many times. The genes are TRBV12-3 or TRBV12-4 and TRBJ2-2; no clear D gene. The CDR3 totals 15 residues. Trimming shortened V by 1 base and J by 1 base, and 7 bases separated the two germline ends. DNA for the CDR3: TGTGCCAGCAGTTTAGTCCGGCTGAACACCGGGGAGCTGTTTTTT. Encoded protein: CASSLVRLNTGELFF.

This clonotype was detected many times. The rearrangement links TRBV2 to TRBJ2-2; D is unclear. Trimming left V 5 bases short and J 7 bases short, with 8 bases between. Germline V lookup: CDR1 SNHLY, CDR2 FYNNEI. CDR3 length: 12 residues. CDR3 nucleotides: TGTGCCAGCAGTCGACGAGGCGGGGAGCTGTTTTTT. It codes for CASSRRGGELFF.

This clonotype showed up many times. Given the absence of the conserved phenylalanine or tryptophan at the CDR3 end, a read error is likely. It is unclear where the CDR3 begins or ends on the DNA, so no DNA is shown, and the CDR3 is as TCRdb lists it. V is TRBV7-9 and J is TRBJ1-1. The CDR3 sequence runs 10 residues, both termini included. CDR1 and CDR2 from the germline V gene are SEHNR and FQNEAQ (reference sequence). CDR3 loop: CASSLGYRSE.

This clonotype appeared many times. The chain recombines TRBV20-1 with TRBJ1-2, with D maybe TRBD1 (5 bases). Per the germline V gene, CDR1 is DFQATT and CDR2 is SNEGSKA (reference sequence). The CDR3 is made up of 15 amino acids. V gave up 2 bases and J gave up 2 bases, with 15 bases separating them. CDR3 DNA sequence: TGCAGTGCTAGACGACGGGGACTTGTAAACTATGGCTACACCTTC. Its translation: CSARRRGLVNYGYTF.

Many counts were recorded for this clonotype. V is TRBV15 and J is TRBJ2-1; D call uncertain. The germline V gene has CDR1 LNHNV and CDR2 YYDKDF (reference sequence). The CDR3 extends over 15 amino acids. Deletions cut 0 bases from V and 8 bases from J, with 14 bases between. The CDR3 spells CATSRDVIEIDEQFF. The CDR3 coding sequence is TGTGCCACCAGCAGAGATGTTATCGAGATCGATGAGCAGTTCTTC.

This clonotype was observed at least ten times. This chain uses TRBV15 with TRBJ2-5; 7 nucleotides match TRBD1. V dropped 7 bases and J dropped 2; count of bases not matched to a gene: 4. The CDR3 sequence is 13 residues long. Germline CDR1 is LNHNV and CDR2 is YYDKDF (reference sequence). This CDR3 reads CATKSGQQETQYF. The CDR3 bases are TGTGCCACCAAGTCGGGACAGCAAGAGACCCAGTACTTC. Together with reference TRBV15 and TRBJ2-5, the CDR3 gives the full variable domain: DAMVIQNPRYQVTQFGKPVTLSCSQTLNHNVMYWYQQKSSQAPKLLFHYYDKDFNNEADTPDNFQSRRPNTSFCFLDIRSPGLGDTAMYLCATKSGQQETQYFGPGTRLLVL.